This T cell receptor beta chain is from a study of CD8+ T cells in alopecia areata. Study results and limitations: In scalp samples, resident alphabeta T cells of normal skin are also sequenced.

cDNA prepared by RNA extraction and subsequent reverse transcription served as the template for sequencing. Profiled with immunoSEQ multiplex PCR; TCRdb holds only in-frame clones, not every one. The data hold 170,000 or so clones, with around 58% observed a single time. On this clone itself: As yet, its antigen is unknown.

V gave up 7 bases and J gave up 8 bases; unmatched junction bases: 10. Germline assignment: CDR1 MNHNS and CDR2 SASEGT. The CDR3 contains 13 residues. The treatment is: oral pan-JAK inhibitor, 5-10 mg twice daily. This clonotype was obtained from a human donor with alopecia areata. This rearrangement joins TRBV6-1 to TRBJ1-1, with TRBD1 matching over 7 bases. This sample comprised CD8+ T cells sorted from blood, obtained at week 24, from a patient treated with tofacitinib. The CDR3 loop is CASTNPWDSEAFF. The CDR3 DNA follows: TGTGCCAGCACCAACCCTTGGGACAGCGAAGCTTTCTTT.